The rows below give T cell receptor beta chains drawn from one sample of a study of beta chain features in type 1 diabetes. Clones were read by immunoSEQ multiplex PCR, and TCRdb kept only the in-frame ones, dropping some. The sample holds 450,000 or so clones, roughly an eighth seen once. The source material was naive CD4+ T cells from blood. These TCRs come from a woman under 30 in good health. The CDR3 runs from the conserved cysteine through the conserved F or W. The D gene is left open where the match is weak. Clone size is given for some rows only: seen once, a few or many times, or a class if the clone is expanded.

clone_size	v_call	d_call	j_call	cdr3_aa	cdr3_nt
NA	TRBV25-1	NA	TRBJ2-7	CASSGFGRAHEQYF	TGTGCCAGCAGTGGGTTTGGTAGGGCCCACGAGCAGTACTTC
NA	TRBV7-6	TRBD1	TRBJ2-7	CASSPRQGQTAYEQYF	TGTGCCAGCAGCCCCCGACAGGGGCAAACAGCCTACGAGCAGTACTTC
NA	TRBV4-1	NA	TRBJ2-3	CASSHPLRTDTQYF	TGCGCCAGCAGCCACCCTCTACGCACAGATACGCAGTATTTT
few	TRBV21-1	NA	TRBJ2-7	CASSKWARLNLNGQYF	TGTGCCAGCAGCAAATGGGCCAGATTAAACTTAAACGGGCAGTACTTC
few	TRBV20-1	NA	TRBJ1-1	CSAKTYTEAFF	TGCAGTGCTAAGACCTACACTGAAGCTTTCTTT
NA	TRBV7-2	NA	TRBJ2-7	CASSKTARSSYEQYF	TGTGCCAGCAGCAAGACAGCCCGTTCTTCCTACGAGCAGTACTTC
NA	TRBV30	TRBD1	TRBJ1-1	CAWRKDRVAVNTEAFF	TGTGCCTGGAGAAAGGACAGGGTTGCTGTGAACACTGAAGCTTTCTTT
few	TRBV18	NA	TRBJ2-1	CASSPMSSRGSYNEQFF	TGTGCCAGCTCACCAATGTCGTCCCGGGGGTCCTACAATGAGCAGTTCTTC
few	TRBV29-1	NA	TRBJ2-7	CSVEVERPRDGGVEQYF	TGCAGCGTTGAAGTAGAGCGTCCCCGGGACGGGGGTGTCGAGCAGTACTTC
few	TRBV27	NA	TRBJ2-1	CASGTEIYQFF	TGTGCCAGCGGCACCGAGATTTACCAGTTCTTC
few	TRBV7-9	TRBD2	TRBJ2-1	CASSPKASGSGQFF	TGTGCCAGCAGCCCCAAGGCTAGCGGTAGCGGGCAGTTCTTC
NA	TRBV19	TRBD1	TRBJ1-1	CASSASGGTEAFF	TGTGCCAGTAGTGCCTCAGGGGGCACTGAAGCTTTCTTT
NA	TRBV10-3	TRBD1	TRBJ2-7	CAINGQGQSYEQYF	TGTGCCATCAACGGACAGGGGCAATCCTACGAGCAGTACTTC
NA	TRBV6-5	TRBD1	TRBJ1-1	CASSYDRVGTEAFF	TGTGCCAGCAGTTACGACAGGGTTGGCACTGAAGCTTTCTTT
few	TRBV4-3	TRBD2	TRBJ2-3	CASSQLIAGSLTDTQYF	TGCGCCAGCAGCCAGCTCATAGCGGGCTCCCTCACAGATACGCAGTATTTT
NA	TRBV28	NA	TRBJ1-2	CASSSQVGYTF	TGTGCCAGCAGTTCCCAGGTTGGCTACACCTTC
NA	TRBV14	NA	TRBJ2-7	CASSPPGTTIYEQYF	TGTGCCAGCAGCCCTCCCGGGACAACCATTTACGAGCAGTACTTC
few	TRBV25-1	TRBD1	TRBJ1-5	CASSGTGTGRNQPQHF	TGTGCCAGCAGTGGAACCGGGACAGGGCGCAATCAGCCCCAGCATTTT
NA	TRBV7-2	TRBD1	TRBJ1-2	CASSLDRGYGYTF	TGTGCCAGCAGCCTCGACAGGGGATATGGCTACACCTTC
few	TRBV29-1	TRBD2	TRBJ2-2	CSVETSGGLLAGELFF	TGCAGCGTTGAAACTAGCGGGGGGCTTTTAGCCGGGGAGCTGTTTTTT
NA	TRBV7-2	NA	TRBJ2-1	CASSSDGRWDEQFF	TGTGCCAGCAGCTCGGACGGGCGGTGGGATGAGCAGTTCTTC
few	TRBV4-3	TRBD1	TRBJ2-5	CASSLDRGAETQYF	TGCGCCAGCAGCCTTGACAGGGGGGCAGAGACCCAGTACTTC